Here is one T cell receptor beta chain with its context. Its matching antigen is unknown. This specimen belongs to a study of blood T cells in healthy people across ages. Study-wide findings and caveats: There were more naive CD4+ cells and higher diversity in long-lived donors than in aged donors. Naive and antigen-experienced cells could not be conclusively compared, given unsorted PBMCs.

Then a second PCR, running roughly 7 to 11 cycles, was carried out with a sample-barcoded 5' primer and a J-beta primer mix. Per sample, CDR3-containing paired-end reads numbered at least 2.5 million. TCRdb fed the 5' RACE reads into MiXCR, producing one record per CDR3 protein. This table has about 680,000 distinct CDR3 sequences, roughly 50% appearing once. Isolation per sample recovered at least 6 million PBMCs. The TCR sequence derives from a woman in her fifties or sixties in good health. Sequences were obtained from blood.

In DNA, the CDR3 is TGTGCCAGCAGCTTAGCGTGGCTAGCGGGAGGGGCCTACGAGCAGTACTTC. It codes for CASSLAWLAGGAYEQYF. V is TRBV7-2 and J is TRBJ2-7; 12 bases line up with TRBD2. The V segment lost 0 bases and the J segment 2 bases; nucleotides outside the gene matches: 5. CDR1 and CDR2 from the germline V gene are SGHTA and FQGNSA. This CDR3 has 17 amino acids.